The clone carrying this T cell receptor (beta chain) was recorded at least ten times. The record originates from a study of T-cell reconstitution after alpha-beta-depleted transplantation in children. Unique molecular identifiers were incorporated into the prepared TCRbeta library. TCRdb analysed the PCR reads with MiXCR anew, one entry per CDR3 protein. The sample holds approximately 640,000 distinct CDR3 sequences, 15% to 20% seen once. In germline, CDR1 is DFQATT, CDR2 SNEGSKA (reference sequence). This CDR3 has 13 amino acids. V was pared by 3 bases and J by 2 bases, with 10 bases between. The sequence derives from a human donor who donated a stem cell graft to a child with acute myeloid leukemia. The chain combines TRBV20-1 with TRBJ1-1; D call uncertain. The material sequenced was PBMCs from the stem cell graft donor, taken from the stem cell graft. CDR3 sequence reads: CSASFRANTEAFF. The CDR3 DNA reads TGCAGTGCTAGTTTCCGGGCTAACACTGAAGCTTTCTTT.